Below, 30 T cell receptor beta chains from the same sample are listed, as sequenced in a study of beta chain features in type 1 diabetes. Which antigens these TCRs recognize remains unknown. Expressed TCRB transcripts were sequenced, since all the RNA that had been isolated was reverse transcribed. Generated by immunoSEQ multiplex PCR, the TCRdb table keeps only in-frame clones and is missing some. This table has roughly 220,000 clones, under 20% appearing once. General observations from the study: Type 1 diabetes patients showed a moderate but significant shortening of TCRB CDR3s in all four CD4+ subsets.

The sample taken for sequencing was naive CD4+ T cells from blood. These receptors originate from a man aged 25-45 years with type 1 diabetes.

This clone appeared a few times. The rearrangement joins TRBV29-1 to TRBJ2-3, with D possibly TRBD1 on 5 matching bases. The CDR3 covers 13 residues. CDR1 and CDR2 (germline): SQVTM, ANQGSEA. Trimming took off 8 bases at V and 1 base at J, with 13 bases between the two ends. The CDR3 loop reads CSISEGGTDTQYF. The CDR3, as DNA: TGCAGCATCTCCGAAGGGGGCACAGATACGCAGTATTTT.

This chain links TRBV7-9 with TRBJ1-1, with D unresolved. V was clipped by 3 bases and J by 1 base, with 6 bases between them. The germline V gene encodes CDR1 SEHNR and CDR2 FQNEAQ (reference sequence). The CDR3 is 13 amino acids. Written as DNA, the CDR3 is TGTGCCAGCAGCTTCACAGCGAACACTGAAGCTTTCTTT. It yields the protein CASSFTANTEAFF.

The chain links TRBV5-1 to TRBJ2-7, with D hard to call. CDR1 and CDR2 (germline): SGHRS, YFSETQ. Trimming removed 5 bases from V and 6 bases from J, with 9 bases in between. The CDR3 is made up of 11 amino acids. The chain's CDR3 is CASSGTSEQYF. The CDR3 DNA reads as TGCGCCAGCAGTGGAACTTCCGAGCAGTACTTC.

The chain is built from TRBV6-6 and TRBJ1-1; D perhaps matches TRBD1 (6 bases). Per the germline V gene, CDR1 is MNHNY and CDR2 is SVGAGI (reference sequence). V lost 6 bases and J 11 bases, leaving 13 bases between the germline ends. This CDR3 is built from 11 residues. The CDR3 region is CASRYTGRAFF. The CDR3 DNA is TGTGCCAGCAGGTACACAGGGCGCGCTTTCTTT.

The rearrangement links TRBV14 to TRBJ2-6; TRBD1 is a possible D gene (5 bases). CDR3 size: 16 residues. Per the germline V gene, CDR1 is SGHDN and CDR2 is FVKESK. Trimming removed 0 bases at V and 2 bases at J, with 8 bases between. CDR3 DNA sequence: TGTGCCAGCAGCCAAGATATCAGGGCTGGGGCCAACGTCCTGACTTTC. Its translation is CASSQDIRAGANVLTF.

The chain links TRBV6-4 to TRBJ2-7; 12 bases match TRBD2. V was clipped by 6 bases and J by 2 bases; unmatched bases: 2. Germline V gene sequence: CDR1 MRHNA, CDR2 SNTAGT. The CDR3 covers 14 residues. The CDR3 nucleotides read TGTGCCAGCAGAAGACTAGCGGGAGCCTACGAGCAGTACTTC. It yields the protein CASRRLAGAYEQYF.

This clone has more than one count but fewer than ten. This chain links TRBV6-6 with TRBJ2-7, with a tentative D call TRBD2 (5 bases). CDR3 length equals 14 residues. CDR1 is MNHNY and CDR2 is SVGAGI in the germline V gene (reference sequence). The V end lost 6 bases, the J end lost 1 base, and 13 bases lay between the germline ends. This CDR3 reads CASRGRTASYEQYF. CDR3 nucleotide sequence: TGTGCCAGCAGGGGGAGAACGGCATCCTACGAGCAGTACTTC.

In this sample, this clone turned up a few times. The chain is built from TRBV14 and TRBJ2-7; no firm D call. CDR3 size: 12 residues. Trimming shortened V by 5 bases and J by 3 bases, and 8 bases separated the two germline ends. Germline values: CDR1 SGHDN, CDR2 FVKESK. The CDR3 bases are TGTGCCAGCAGCTCGAATTTCTACGAGCAGTACTTC. Protein product: CASSSNFYEQYF.

This clone occurred a few times. The chain combines TRBV25-1 with TRBJ2-2; D uncertain. The CDR3 has 11 residues. Germline V lookup: CDR1 MGHDK, CDR2 SYGVNS. Deletions cut 2 bases from V and 13 bases from J, with 8 bases between. The CDR3: CASSEAGRLFF. The CDR3 DNA reads as TGTGCCAGCAGTGAAGCCGGACGGCTGTTTTTT.

There are a few counts of this clone. The J gene is TRBJ2-1, the V gene TRBV29-1; weak D call: TRBD2 (5 bases). Trimming removed 6 bases at V and 6 bases at J, with 9 bases between. Germline V gives CDR1 SQVTM, CDR2 ANQGSEA. CDR3 size: 11 residues. The CDR3 region has the DNA TGCAGCGTCGGGGATTTCAATGAGCAGTTCTTC. Protein: CSVGDFNEQFF.

This clone appeared a few times. CDR3: CSVARDRYSGANVLTF. DNA for the CDR3: TGCAGCGTTGCCCGGGACAGGTACTCTGGGGCCAACGTCCTGACTTTC. The rearrangement links TRBV29-1 to TRBJ2-6; 8 bases fit TRBD1. Germline assignment: CDR1 SQVTM and CDR2 ANQGSEA. J lost 0 bases, V lost 4 bases, and 5 bases had no gene match. The CDR3 length is 16 residues.

This clone was counted only a few times. J is TRBJ2-1 and V is TRBV11-1; 7 nucleotides agree with TRBD2. The V and J ends lost 5 bases and 5 bases, in that order; junction bases with no gene match: 12. This CDR3 has 16 residues. Germline CDR1 reads SGHAT; CDR2 reads FQDESV (reference sequence). In nucleotides, the CDR3 is TGTGCCAGCAGCCGCGGCGAGCCTAGCGGTGACAATGAGCAGTTCTTC. Translated, it gives CASSRGEPSGDNEQFF.

This clone was seen at least ten times. The same CDR3 arises from other DNA sequences in this sample as well. The chain employs TRBV30 and TRBJ1-2; D gene ambiguous. Looked up from germline, CDR1 is GTSNPN and CDR2 is SVGIG (reference sequence). V gave up 4 bases and J gave up 2 bases, with 5 bases separating them. CDR3 length: 11 residues. For the CDR3, the DNA is TGTGCCTGGAATCTCAACTATGGCTACACCTTC. Protein product: CAWNLNYGYTF. Full variable domain (remainder filled in from reference TRBV30 and TRBJ1-2): SQTIHQWPATLVQPVGSPLSLECTVEGTSNPNLYWYRQAAGRGLQLLFYSVGIGQISSEVPQNLSASRPQDRQFILSSKKLLLSDSGFYLCAWNLNYGYTFGSGTRLTVV.

The chain links TRBV27 to TRBJ2-1, with 8 bases that match TRBD1. The CDR3 runs 16 residues. Trimming removed 4 bases from V and 7 bases from J; junction bases left unmatched: 12. The germline gives CDR1 MNHEY, CDR2 SMNVEV (reference sequence). In nucleotides, the CDR3 is TGTGCCAGCAGTTCTTGGACAGGGACATCTTGGAATGAGCAGTTCTTC. Its protein is CASSSWTGTSWNEQFF.

The chain carries TRBV7-9 and TRBJ2-7, with unresolved D. CDR3 length equals 12 residues. Trimming removed 1 base from V and 3 bases from J, with 4 bases in between. Germline CDR1 reads SEHNR; CDR2 reads FQNEAQ (reference sequence). CDR3 sequence: CASSLGSYEQYF. CDR3 bases: TGTGCCAGCAGCTTAGGTAGCTACGAGCAGTACTTC.

This clone was counted between two and nine times. The chain couples TRBV4-3 to TRBJ2-3; D not certain. The CDR3 sequence is 15 residues long. Trimming took off 5 bases at V and 4 bases at J, with 16 bases between the two ends. Germline V gene sequence: CDR1 LGHNA, CDR2 YSLEER. The CDR3 sequence: CASSEGSQVPDTQYF. CDR3 DNA: TGCGCCAGCAGCGAAGGGTCCCAGGTCCCAGATACGCAGTATTTT.

The chain carries TRBV7-2 and TRBJ2-7; D may be TRBD1 (5 bases). The CDR3 extends over 15 amino acids. V was shortened by 5 bases and J by 3 bases, with 17 bases between the two germline ends. Germline V gene lookup returns CDR1 SGHTA and CDR2 FQGNSA. CDR3 region: CASSPGQGSIYEQYF. DNA for the CDR3: TGTGCCAGCAGCCCGGGCCAGGGTTCCATCTACGAGCAGTACTTC.

This clone was observed a handful of times. This chain uses TRBV18 with TRBJ2-1; the match to TRBD2 covers 14 bases. J lost 4 bases, V lost 3 bases, and 2 bases had no gene match. The CDR3 length is 16 residues. CDR1 KGHSH and CDR2 LQKENI come from the germline V gene. DNA of the CDR3: TGTGCCAGCTCACCGACTAGCGGGAGGGTTTACAATGAGCAGTTCTTC. Its protein product is CASSPTSGRVYNEQFF.

This clone was detected only a few times. This chain links TRBV21-1 with TRBJ1-4; the table's D call of TRBD1 was not tested on the DNA. TRBV21-1 is described as a pseudogene. The CDR3 has 16 amino acids. CDR3 sequence reads: CASTYRQKATNEKLFF. Here the CDR3 DNA reads TGTGCCAGCACCTACCGACAGAAAGCAACTAATGAAAAACTGTTTTTT.

The chain joins TRBV4-1 to TRBJ1-2; tentative D call: TRBD1 (6 bases). V shed 0 bases and J shed 2 bases, with 16 bases lying between them. CDR1 MGHRA and CDR2 YSYEKL come from the germline V gene. The CDR3 contains 17 residues. The CDR3: CASSQEFGGRSNYGYTF. CDR3 bases: TGCGCCAGCAGCCAAGAGTTCGGGGGCAGGAGCAACTATGGCTACACCTTC.

The CDR3 DNA reads TGTGCCAGCAGCTACACCGGCAATGAGCAGTTCTTC. Protein sequence: CASSYTGNEQFF. V gene TRBV7-3 combines with J gene TRBJ2-1; no reliable D call. Germline V gene lookup returns CDR1 SGHTA and CDR2 FQGTGA. The V end lost 4 bases, the J end lost 6 bases, and 7 bases lay between the germline ends. This CDR3 region has 12 residues.

The chain has TRBV29-1 and TRBJ2-2; weak D call: TRBD2 (6 bases). CDR1 SQVTM and CDR2 ANQGSEA come from the germline V gene. This CDR3 has 13 residues. V was cut by 6 bases and J by 0 bases, with 8 bases left in between. The CDR3 DNA sequence: TGCAGCGTGGGGACTTCGAACACCGGGGAGCTGTTTTTT. Protein product: CSVGTSNTGELFF.

The rearrangement uses TRBV9 and TRBJ1-2; D is undetermined. The CDR3 is 10 amino acids. Trimming cost V 5 bases and J 6 bases, with 5 bases left between them. Germline V gene data show CDR1 as SGDLS and CDR2 as YYNGEE. The CDR3 DNA reads as TGTGCCAGCAGGGGCGATGGCTACACCTTC. It translates to CASRGDGYTF. Looking up the rest from reference TRBV9 and TRBJ1-2 gives the full variable domain: DSGVTQTPKHLITATGQRVTLRCSPRSGDLSVYWYQQSLDQGLQFLIQYYNGEERAKGNILERFSAQQFPDLHSELNLSSLELGDSALYFCASRGDGYTFGSGTRLTVV.

The chain employs TRBV4-2 and TRBJ2-3, with 10 bases fitting TRBD2. Trimming at V came to 0 bases and at J to 3 bases, leaving 9 bases not matched to a gene. The germline V gene encodes CDR1 LGHNA and CDR2 YNFKEQ. The length of the CDR3 is 18 residues. CDR3 in amino acids: CASSQEQSASGSTDTQYF. The CDR3 bases are TGTGCCAGCAGCCAAGAGCAATCCGCTAGCGGGAGTACAGATACGCAGTATTTT.

This clone has just a few counts. The chain has TRBV7-9 and TRBJ2-3; unclear D gene. V was cut by 6 bases and J by 4 bases, with 17 bases left in between. This CDR3 contains 15 residues. Germline lookup yields CDR1 SEHNR and CDR2 FQNEAQ (reference sequence). CDR3 bases: TGTGCCAGCAGGACGCCTGGGTCTGGCGCAGATACGCAGTATTTT. Amino acid sequence: CASRTPGSGADTQYF.

This clone was found a few times. V gene TRBV23-1 combines with J gene TRBJ2-7, with a tentative D call TRBD1 (6 bases). TRBV23-1 is marked as an open reading frame, function uncertain. The ends were cut back, 0 bases at V and 3 bases at J, with 15 bases in the middle. This CDR3 spans 16 amino acids. CDR3: CASSQSVLGTHYEQYF. CDR3 DNA: TGCGCCAGCAGTCAATCTGTACTCGGGACACACTACGAGCAGTACTTC.

This clone came up a few times. This chain joins TRBV4-1 and TRBJ1-5; D perhaps matches TRBD1 (5 bases). CDR3 length equals 17 residues. The germline V gene has CDR1 MGHRA and CDR2 YSYEKL. Trimming took off 0 bases at V and 1 base at J, with 13 bases between the two ends. CDR3 nucleotides: TGCGCCAGCAGCCAAGATAGGGCGACAGAGAGCAATCAGCCCCAGCATTTT. This gives the protein CASSQDRATESNQPQHF.

This chain joins TRBV28 and TRBJ2-7; 9 positions agree with TRBD1. Germline CDR1 MDHEN, CDR2 SYDVKM. The CDR3 covers 13 residues. The V gene end was trimmed by 6 bases and the J gene end by 6 bases; junction bases not matched to a gene: 6. The CDR3 spells CASSGTGYSEQYF. CDR3 sequence (DNA): TGTGCCAGCAGCGGGACAGGGTATAGCGAGCAGTACTTC.

The chain combines TRBV5-6 with TRBJ2-3; 10 bases are shared with TRBD1. V lost 4 bases, J lost 3 bases, and 8 bases stayed unmatched. The CDR3 sequence is 16 residues long. Germline V CDR1 and CDR2: SGHDT, YYEEEE. The CDR3 reads CASSLTGQGSTDTQYF. CDR3 DNA: TGTGCCAGCAGCCTGACGGGACAGGGGTCGACAGATACGCAGTATTTT.

The rearrangement links TRBV15 to TRBJ2-5; D may correspond to TRBD1 or TRBD2 (5 bases each). CDR1 and CDR2 from the germline V gene are LNHNV and YYDKDF (reference sequence). Trimming removed 3 bases at V and 3 bases at J, with 17 bases between. The CDR3 sequence is 16 residues long. CDR3 in amino acids: CATSRGVSRGEETQYF. CDR3 nucleotides: TGTGCCACCAGCAGGGGGGTATCCCGAGGAGAAGAGACCCAGTACTTC.